The T cell receptor (beta chain) described here comes from a study of T cells after yellow fever vaccination. The CDR3 covers 15 residues. Germline V CDR1 and CDR2: WSHSY, SAAADI. V lost 5 bases to trimming and J lost 7 bases; unmatched junction nucleotides: 9. TCRdb processed the 5' RACE reads anew with MiXCR; each CDR3 protein has one entry. This sample has just under 600,000 distinct CDR3 sequences, with 13% found just once. The rearrangement uses TRBV10-2 and TRBJ1-5, with 9 bases that match TRBD1. This receptor was taken from a man aged 25-45 years who received the YFV17D yellow fever vaccine. The sequencing here drew on PBMCs, taken on the day of the yellow fever booster vaccination. The CDR3 sequence: CASSPGQGSLQPQHF. In DNA, the CDR3 is TGCGCCAGCAGTCCGGGACAGGGATCATTGCAGCCCCAGCATTTT.